A single sample is the source of the 30 T cell receptor beta chains below, sequenced in a study of blood T cell repertoires in COVID-19. Profiling relied on immunoSEQ multiplex PCR, and the TCRdb table lists in-frame clones only, not all of them. The table shows some 300,000 clones, with more than 75% occurring only once. The source material was PBMCs or T cells enriched from blood (not recorded which). Receptors were obtained from a woman in her sixties or seventies in a cohort exposed to, infected with or recovered from COVID-19 (not recorded which).

This clone appeared a few times. V is TRBV5-4 and J is TRBJ2-1, with D maybe TRBD2 (6 bases). Trimming shortened V by 4 bases and J by 0 bases, and 14 bases separated the two germline ends. Per the germline V gene, CDR1 is SGHNT and CDR2 is YYREEE (reference sequence). This CDR3 has 16 residues. CDR3: CASSPSGLSSYNEQFF. The CDR3 nucleotides read TGTGCCAGCAGCCCCAGCGGGTTGAGCTCCTACAATGAGCAGTTCTTC.

The chain uses TRBV27 and TRBJ1-6; TRBD1 matches 7 bases. This CDR3 comprises 14 residues. After removal of 6 bases from V and 10 bases from J, the junction contained 9 bases not matched to a gene. Germline V CDR1 and CDR2: MNHEY, SMNVEV (reference sequence). CDR3 protein: CASRPTGVGSPLHF. In DNA form, the CDR3 reads TGTGCCAGCAGACCCACAGGGGTCGGATCACCCCTCCACTTT.

This chain connects TRBV6-5 to TRBJ1-1, with 9 bases aligning to TRBD1. CDR3 size: 14 residues. CDR1 is MNHEY and CDR2 is SVGAGI in the germline V gene. Losses at the gene ends were 2 bases for V and 6 bases for J; bases not matched to a gene: 4. CDR3 sequence: CASSYGTGIAEAFF. In DNA form, the CDR3 reads TGTGCCAGCAGTTACGGGACAGGGATCGCTGAAGCTTTCTTT.

This clone was picked up one time. The chain couples TRBV3-1 (or the pseudogene TRBV3-2) to TRBJ2-3, with TRBD2 matching over 7 bases. V lost 4 bases and J lost 3; bases outside the gene matches: 13. Germline V gene sequence: CDR1 LGHDT, CDR2 YNNKEL (reference sequence). The CDR3 is 17 residues long. In nucleotides, the CDR3 is TGTGCCAGCAGCCCCCCGTTGGCGGGGGTTGGAACAGATACGCAGTATTTT. Protein sequence: CASSPPLAGVGTDTQYF.

The chain uses TRBV10-2 and TRBJ2-2; D perhaps matches TRBD1 (6 bases). Trimming removed 2 bases at V and 6 bases at J, with 10 bases between. CDR3 length equals 14 residues. The V gene's germline CDR1 is WSHSY and CDR2 SAAADI. In nucleotides, the CDR3 is TGCGCCAGCAGTGAGGGCAGGGGATCCGGGGAGCTGTTTTTT. Translated, it gives CASSEGRGSGELFF.

This sequence joins TRBV11-1 and TRBJ1-6; a possible D gene is TRBD1 (5 bases). V was trimmed by 8 bases and J by 8 bases, leaving 19 bases between them. The length of the CDR3 is 15 residues. Germline V CDR1 and CDR2: SGHAT, FQDESV (reference sequence). Here the CDR3 reads CASRIGGRADSPLHF. CDR3 nucleotide sequence: TGTGCCAGCCGCATAGGAGGCAGGGCGGATTCACCCCTCCACTTT.

The table lists this clone with a count of one. This sequence joins TRBV6-2 or TRBV6-3 and TRBJ2-1, with 9 bases identical to TRBD2. CDR3 length: 19 amino acids. With 2 bases clipped from V and 7 bases from J, the junction kept 18 bases outside the gene matches. In germline, CDR1 is MNHEY, CDR2 SVGEGT. The CDR3 DNA reads TGTGCCAGCAGTTACGGATCTGGCGGGAGGGCCGGAAATAGGAATGAGCAGTTCTTC. This translates into CASSYGSGGRAGNRNEQFF.

The genes are TRBV4-3 and TRBJ2-3, with D unresolved. The CDR3 has 14 amino acids. CDR1 is LGHNA, CDR2 YSLEER, per germline. The V end was cut by 1 base, the J end by 0 bases, with 5 bases between. This CDR3 reads CASSQVSSTDTQYF. CDR3 DNA sequence: TGCGCCAGCAGCCAAGTGAGCAGCACAGATACGCAGTATTTT.

The chain couples TRBV7-9 to TRBJ1-1; 8 bases match TRBD1. V shed 4 bases, J shed 7 bases, and the junction held 8 bases outside the gene matches. This CDR3 has 14 amino acids. CDR1 SEHNR and CDR2 FQNEAQ come from the germline V gene (reference sequence). Here the CDR3 DNA reads TGTGCCAGCAGCTGGACAGGGACGGAATATGAAGCTTTCTTT. Residues: CASSWTGTEYEAFF.

This clone was found once. Other DNA sequences from this sample encode an identical CDR3 as well. The chain couples TRBV9 to TRBJ2-1; TRBD2 matches 8 bases. CDR1 and CDR2 from the germline V gene are SGDLS and YYNGEE. Trimming at V came to 0 bases and at J to 7 bases, leaving 6 bases not matched to a gene. This CDR3 region has 15 residues. The CDR3 nucleotides read TGTGCCAGCAGCGTAGCGGGGGGGGTCTATAATGAGCAGTTCTTC. It yields the protein CASSVAGGVYNEQFF.

The chain has TRBV19 and TRBJ2-6; 7 bases match TRBD1. CDR3 size: 15 residues. Germline V gene sequence: CDR1 LNHDA, CDR2 SQIVND (reference sequence). V lost 9 bases and J lost 0; bases outside the gene matches: 5. The CDR3 DNA reads TGTGCCAGCGCCTACAGGGGCTCTGGGGCCAACGTCCTGACTTTC. Its translation is CASAYRGSGANVLTF.

V and J are TRBV4-2 and TRBJ2-3, with 9 bases matching TRBD2. There are 16 residues in the CDR3. Losses at the gene ends were 2 bases for V and 2 bases for J; bases not matched to a gene: 5. Germline V gives CDR1 LGHNA, CDR2 YNFKEQ. The CDR3 DNA reads as TGTGCCAGCAGCCAACCAGCGGGAGGTCTCACAGATACGCAGTATTTT. Residues: CASSQPAGGLTDTQYF.

Here the CDR3 reads CATSDPHDSSYEQYF. The CDR3 DNA reads TGTGCCACCAGTGACCCACATGACAGCTCCTACGAGCAGTACTTC. The chain employs TRBV24-1 and TRBJ2-7; maybe TRBD1 (5 bases). V lost 4 bases and J 0 bases, leaving 12 bases between the germline ends. The CDR3 covers 15 residues. Germline loops: CDR1 KGHDR, CDR2 SFDVKD.

This chain connects TRBV4-2 to TRBJ1-1; 8 nucleotides match TRBD1. After removal of 2 bases from V and 4 bases from J, the junction contained 6 bases not matched to a gene. There are 15 residues in the CDR3. The V gene's germline CDR1 is LGHNA and CDR2 YNFKEQ. CDR3 in amino acids: CASSQRDTGGTEAFF. CDR3 coding DNA: TGTGCCAGCAGCCAACGGGATACAGGGGGCACTGAAGCTTTCTTT.

The gene calls are TRBV10-1 and TRBJ2-3, with 9 bases lining up with TRBD1. J was trimmed by 1 base and V by 6 bases; bases with no gene match: 2. This CDR3 contains 14 residues. CDR1 and CDR2 from the germline V gene are WNHNN and SYGVQD (reference sequence). The CDR3 reads CASSRDRGTDTQYF. Here the CDR3 DNA reads TGCGCCAGCAGCCGGGACAGGGGCACAGATACGCAGTATTTT.

The chain uses TRBV9 and TRBJ2-1; D may be TRBD2 (5 bases). Per the germline V gene, CDR1 is SGDLS and CDR2 is YYNGEE. V was clipped by 0 bases and J by 0 bases, with 16 bases between them. The CDR3 is 18 amino acids. DNA of the CDR3: TGTGCCAGCAGCGTAGGGGGAGAGCAGCACCTCTCCTACAATGAGCAGTTCTTC. Amino acids: CASSVGGEQHLSYNEQFF.

The J gene is TRBJ2-1, the V gene TRBV10-1; D is possibly TRBD2 (6 bases). V was clipped by 3 bases and J by 8 bases, with 11 bases between them. Germline lookup yields CDR1 WNHNN and CDR2 SYGVQD (reference sequence). This CDR3 comprises 13 residues. The CDR3, as DNA: TGCGCCAGCAGTGATCGGGGGACGGATGAGCAGTTCTTC. Translation: CASSDRGTDEQFF.

In this sample, this clone turned up once. CDR3 protein: CASRPTGLYNEQFF. DNA of the CDR3: TGTGCAAGTCGCCCGACAGGGTTGTACAATGAGCAGTTCTTC. The rearrangement joins TRBV12-2 to TRBJ2-1; no check of the table's D call, TRBD1, against the DNA was made. TRBV12-2 is a listed pseudogene. The CDR3 has 14 residues.

V and J are TRBV11-2 and TRBJ2-3; 9 bases line up with TRBD2. The CDR3 covers 17 residues. The germline V gene encodes CDR1 SGHAT and CDR2 FQNNGV. J was trimmed by 3 bases and V by 4 bases; bases with no gene match: 11. CDR3 nucleotide sequence: TGTGCCAGCAGCTCACCACTAGCGGGCTCTAGGACAGATACGCAGTATTTT. Encoded protein: CASSSPLAGSRTDTQYF. The whole variable domain, filled in from reference TRBV11-2 and TRBJ2-3, reads EAGVAQSPRYKIIEKRQSVAFWCNPISGHATLYWYQQILGQGPKLLIQFQNNGVVDDSQLPKDRFSAERLKGVDSTLKIQPAKLEDSAVYLCASSSPLAGSRTDTQYFGPGTRLTVL.

This clone has only one observation. The chain couples TRBV3-1 (or the pseudogene TRBV3-2) to TRBJ2-3; D is perhaps TRBD1 (5 bases). The V gene lost 3 bases and the J gene lost 2 bases, with 15 bases spanning the gap. CDR1 LGHDT and CDR2 YNNKEL come from the germline V gene (reference sequence). The CDR3 spans 16 residues. For the CDR3, the DNA is TGTGCCAGCAGCCACCCCGGCAGGGCCAACACAGATACGCAGTATTTT. This encodes CASSHPGRANTDTQYF.

The CDR3 nucleotides are TGTGCCAGCAAAAGGGCGGGAGGGCCGTACAATGAGCAGTTCTTC. Encoded protein: CASKRAGGPYNEQFF. This chain connects TRBV28 to TRBJ2-1; 9 positions agree with TRBD2. From germline, CDR1 is MDHEN and CDR2 SYDVKM. CDR3 length: 15 residues. Trimming cost V 7 bases and J 4 bases; bases outside gene matches: 8.

The chain has TRBV5-4 and TRBJ2-7, with 7 bases matching TRBD2. This CDR3 contains 14 residues. CDR1 and CDR2 (germline): SGHNT, YYREEE (reference sequence). Losses at the gene ends were 4 bases for V and 6 bases for J; bases not matched to a gene: 10. In DNA form, the CDR3 reads TGTGCCAGCAGCGTCCCGGGACTAACCCGCGAGCAGTACTTC. Translating gives CASSVPGLTREQYF.

J is TRBJ2-4 and V is TRBV5-1; TRBD2 matches at 8 bases. With 0 bases clipped from V and 2 bases from J, the junction kept 4 bases outside the gene matches. Germline lookup yields CDR1 SGHRS and CDR2 YFSETQ. The CDR3 is made up of 16 amino acids. CDR3 DNA: TGCGCCAGCAGCTTGGTTAGCGGGGCGACCAAAAACATTCAGTACTTC. Protein: CASSLVSGATKNIQYF. Looking up the rest from reference TRBV5-1 and TRBJ2-4 gives the full variable domain: KAGVTQTPRYLIKTRGQQVTLSCSPISGHRSVSWYQQTPGQGLQFLFEYFSETQRNKGNFPGRFSGRQFSNSRSEMNVSTLELGDSALYLCASSLVSGATKNIQYFGAGTRLSVL.

V is TRBV9 and J is TRBJ2-1, with 8 bases that match TRBD2. Per germline, CDR1 SGDLS and CDR2 YYNGEE. The junction had 2 bases not matched to a gene; V was cut back by 3 bases and J by 6 bases. This CDR3 region has 13 residues. The chain's CDR3 is CASSGSGINEQFF. For the CDR3, the DNA is TGTGCCAGCAGCGGTAGCGGGATCAATGAGCAGTTCTTC.

The chain joins TRBV6-5 to TRBJ2-7, with TRBD2 identical over 11 bases. V shed 1 base and J 7 bases; nucleotides not matched to a gene: 9. The CDR3 contains 16 residues. Germline CDR1 is MNHEY and CDR2 is SVGAGI. CDR3 in DNA: TGTGCCAGCAGTTACTTCCCTAGCGGGAGGAGGTATGAGCAGTACTTC. It codes for CASSYFPSGRRYEQYF.

The chain couples TRBV21-1 to TRBJ2-7; the table's D call, TRBD2, was not checked against the DNA. TRBV21-1 is tagged as a pseudogene. This CDR3 region has 18 residues. The DNA of the CDR3 is TGTGCCAGCAGCAAAAGGACTAGCGGGGCCAGGAGCTCCTACGAGCAGTACTTC. Translating it yields CASSKRTSGARSSYEQYF.

The gene calls are TRBV5-1 and TRBJ1-2; 7 bases are shared with TRBD1. Looked up from germline, CDR1 is SGHRS and CDR2 is YFSETQ. V shed 3 bases and J 8 bases; nucleotides not matched to a gene: 10. The CDR3 runs to 14 residues. The CDR3 DNA sequence: TGCGCCAGCAGCTACCGGGACAGAGTAGGCGGCTACACCTTC. As protein: CASSYRDRVGGYTF.

This clone came up once. The chain links TRBV28 to TRBJ1-6; tentatively, D is TRBD1 (5 bases). With 6 bases removed from V and 7 bases from J, the gap between germline ends came to 10 bases. CDR3 length: 13 amino acids. Germline CDR1 is MDHEN and CDR2 is SYDVKM. The CDR3 region is CASRGRENSPLHF. CDR3 nucleotides: TGTGCCAGCAGAGGCAGGGAAAATTCACCCCTCCACTTT.

This sequence joins TRBV7-2 and TRBJ2-3; D may be TRBD2 (6 bases). This CDR3 spans 16 amino acids. Germline V gives CDR1 SGHTA, CDR2 FQGNSA. V dropped 4 bases and J dropped 2 bases, with 16 bases sitting between them. Written as DNA, the CDR3 is TGTGCCAGCAGCTCAGGTTGGAGGGGTAACACAGATACGCAGTATTTT. Protein sequence: CASSSGWRGNTDTQYF. The full variable domain, completed using reference TRBV7-2 and TRBJ2-3, is GAGVSQSPSNKVTEKGKDVELRCDPISGHTALYWYRQSLGQGLEFLIYFQGNSAPDKSGLPSDRFSAERTGGSVSTLTIQRTQQEDSAVYLCASSSGWRGNTDTQYFGPGTRLTVL.

The chain has TRBV7-6 and TRBJ1-1; D remains ambiguous. Germline CDR1 is SGHVS and CDR2 is FNYEAQ. This CDR3 contains 12 residues. Trimming removed 6 bases at V and 0 bases at J, with 5 bases between. CDR3 nucleotides: TGTGCCAGCAGTGTCATGAACACTGAAGCTTTCTTT. This codes for CASSVMNTEAFF.